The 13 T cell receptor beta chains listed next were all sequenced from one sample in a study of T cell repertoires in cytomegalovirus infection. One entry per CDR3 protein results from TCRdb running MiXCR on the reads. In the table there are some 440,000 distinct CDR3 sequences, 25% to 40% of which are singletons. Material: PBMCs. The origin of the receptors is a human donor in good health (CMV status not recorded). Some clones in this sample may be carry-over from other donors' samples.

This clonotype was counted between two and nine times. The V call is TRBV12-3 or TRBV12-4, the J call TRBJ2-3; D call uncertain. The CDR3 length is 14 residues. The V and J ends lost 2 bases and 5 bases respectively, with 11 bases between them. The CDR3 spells CASSLYYSKDTQYF. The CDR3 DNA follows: TGTGCCAGCAGTTTATATTATTCCAAAGATACGCAGTATTTT.

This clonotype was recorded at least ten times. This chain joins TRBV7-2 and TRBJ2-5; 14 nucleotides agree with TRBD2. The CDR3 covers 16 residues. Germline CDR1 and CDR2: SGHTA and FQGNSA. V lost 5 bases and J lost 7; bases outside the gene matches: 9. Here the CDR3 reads CASSPQTSGGAGTQYF. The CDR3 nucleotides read TGTGCCAGCAGCCCTCAGACTAGCGGGGGGGCCGGGACCCAGTACTTC.

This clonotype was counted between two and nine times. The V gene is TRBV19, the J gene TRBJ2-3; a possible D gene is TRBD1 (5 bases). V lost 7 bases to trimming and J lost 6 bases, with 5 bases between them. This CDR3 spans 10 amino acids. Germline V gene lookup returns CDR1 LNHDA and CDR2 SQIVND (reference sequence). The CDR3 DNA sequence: TGTGCCAGTACAGGGGATACGCAGTATTTT. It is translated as CASTGDTQYF.

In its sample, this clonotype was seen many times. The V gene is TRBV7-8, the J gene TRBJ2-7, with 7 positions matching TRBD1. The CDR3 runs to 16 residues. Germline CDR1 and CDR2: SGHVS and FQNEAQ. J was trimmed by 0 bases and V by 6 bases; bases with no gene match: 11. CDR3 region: CASSFLQGDLSYEQYF. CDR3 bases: TGTGCCAGCAGTTTCCTGCAGGGGGACCTCTCCTACGAGCAGTACTTC.

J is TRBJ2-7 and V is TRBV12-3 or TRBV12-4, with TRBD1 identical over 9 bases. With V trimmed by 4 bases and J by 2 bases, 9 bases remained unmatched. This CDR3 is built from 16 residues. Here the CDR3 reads CASSSHGTGFTYEQYF. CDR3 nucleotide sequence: TGTGCCAGCAGTTCCCATGGGACAGGGTTTACCTACGAGCAGTACTTC.

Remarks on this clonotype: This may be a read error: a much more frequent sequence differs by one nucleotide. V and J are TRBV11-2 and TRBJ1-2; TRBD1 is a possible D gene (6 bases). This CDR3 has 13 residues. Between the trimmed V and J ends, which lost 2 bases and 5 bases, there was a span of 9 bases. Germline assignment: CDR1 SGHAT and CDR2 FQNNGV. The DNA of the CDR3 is TGTGCCAGCAGCTTAAACGGACAGTATGGCTACACCTTC. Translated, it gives CASSLNGQYGYTF.

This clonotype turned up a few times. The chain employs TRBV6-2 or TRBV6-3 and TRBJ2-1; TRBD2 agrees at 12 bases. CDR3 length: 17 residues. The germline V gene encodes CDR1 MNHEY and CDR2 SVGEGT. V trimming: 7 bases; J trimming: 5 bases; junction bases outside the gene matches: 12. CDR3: CASTQQLTSGGDNEQFF. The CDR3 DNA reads TGTGCCAGCACCCAACAACTGACTAGCGGGGGTGACAATGAGCAGTTCTTC.

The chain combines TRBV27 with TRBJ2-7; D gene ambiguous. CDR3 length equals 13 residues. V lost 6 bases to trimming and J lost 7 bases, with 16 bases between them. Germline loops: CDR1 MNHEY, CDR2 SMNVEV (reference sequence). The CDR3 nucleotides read TGTGCCAGCAGGACGGGTGCCGGGCTTGAGCAGTACTTC. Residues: CASRTGAGLEQYF.

The CDR3 DNA reads as TGTGCCAGCAGCCAAGGGCGGGGGGGCGATACCGGGGAGCTGTTTTTT. Its protein is CASSQGRGGDTGELFF. V and J are TRBV4-2 and TRBJ2-2, with 9 nucleotides matching TRBD2. The J segment lost 5 bases and the V segment lost 1 base, leaving 5 bases of the junction unmatched. Germline V gene lookup returns CDR1 LGHNA and CDR2 YNFKEQ. The CDR3 totals 16 residues.

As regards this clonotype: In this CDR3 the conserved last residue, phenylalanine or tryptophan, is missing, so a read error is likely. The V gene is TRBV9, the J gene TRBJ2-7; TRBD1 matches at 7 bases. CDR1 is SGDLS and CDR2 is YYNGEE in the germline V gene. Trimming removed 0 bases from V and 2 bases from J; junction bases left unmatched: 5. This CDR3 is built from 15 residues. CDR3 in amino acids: CASSVGGDSPYEQYL. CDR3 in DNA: TGTGCCAGCAGCGTAGGTGGGGACAGCCCCTACGAGCAGTACTTA.

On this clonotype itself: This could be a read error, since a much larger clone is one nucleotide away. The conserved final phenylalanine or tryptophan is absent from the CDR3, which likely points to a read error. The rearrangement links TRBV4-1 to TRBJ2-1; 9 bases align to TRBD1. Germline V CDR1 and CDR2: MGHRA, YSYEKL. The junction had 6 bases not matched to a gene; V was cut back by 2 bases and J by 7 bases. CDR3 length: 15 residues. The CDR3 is CASSQNGQGINEQFL. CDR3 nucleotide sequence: TGCGCCAGCAGCCAAAACGGACAGGGGATTAATGAGCAGTTCTTA.

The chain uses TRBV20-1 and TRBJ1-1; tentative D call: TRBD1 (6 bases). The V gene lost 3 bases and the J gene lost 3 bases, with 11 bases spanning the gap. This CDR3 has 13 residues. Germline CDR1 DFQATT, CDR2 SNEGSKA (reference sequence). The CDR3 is CSASRAGDTEAFF. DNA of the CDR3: TGCAGTGCTAGCCGCGCAGGGGACACTGAAGCTTTCTTT.

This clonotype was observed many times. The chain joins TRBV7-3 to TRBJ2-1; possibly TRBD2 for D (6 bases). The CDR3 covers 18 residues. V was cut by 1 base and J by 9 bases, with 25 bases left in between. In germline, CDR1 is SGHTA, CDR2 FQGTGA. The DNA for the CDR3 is TGTGCCAGCAGCTTAAACCCCCTAGCGCCGGATTTTTTTTCTGAGCAGTTCTTC. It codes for CASSLNPLAPDFFSEQFF.